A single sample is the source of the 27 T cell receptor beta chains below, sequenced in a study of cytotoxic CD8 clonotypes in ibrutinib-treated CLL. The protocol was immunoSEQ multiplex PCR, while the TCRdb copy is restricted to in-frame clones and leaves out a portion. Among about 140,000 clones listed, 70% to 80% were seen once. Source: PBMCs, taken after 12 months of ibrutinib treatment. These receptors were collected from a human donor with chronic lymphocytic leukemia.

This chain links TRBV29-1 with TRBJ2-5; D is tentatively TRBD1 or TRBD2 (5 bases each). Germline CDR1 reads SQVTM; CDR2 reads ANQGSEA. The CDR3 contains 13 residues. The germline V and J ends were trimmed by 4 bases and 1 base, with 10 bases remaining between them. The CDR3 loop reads CSVGPGTQETQYF. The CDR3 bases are TGCAGCGTTGGGCCAGGGACCCAAGAGACCCAGTACTTC.

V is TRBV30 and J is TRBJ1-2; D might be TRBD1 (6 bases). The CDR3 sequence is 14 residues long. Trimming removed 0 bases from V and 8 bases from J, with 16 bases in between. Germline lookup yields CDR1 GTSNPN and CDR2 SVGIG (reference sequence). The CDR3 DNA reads TGTGCCTGGAGTGTACTTCAGGGGTCGGGAGGCTACACCTTC. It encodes CAWSVLQGSGGYTF.

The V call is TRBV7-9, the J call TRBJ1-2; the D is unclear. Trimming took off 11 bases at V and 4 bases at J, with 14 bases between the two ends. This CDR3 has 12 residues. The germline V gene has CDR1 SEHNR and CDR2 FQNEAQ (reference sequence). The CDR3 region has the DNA TGTGCCCCCCAACAGCTTCTCTATGGCTACACCTTC. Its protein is CAPQQLLYGYTF.

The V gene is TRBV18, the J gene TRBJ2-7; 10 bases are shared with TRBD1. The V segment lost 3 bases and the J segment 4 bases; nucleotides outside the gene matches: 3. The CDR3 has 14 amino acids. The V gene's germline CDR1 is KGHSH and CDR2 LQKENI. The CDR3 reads CASSPGQGMYEQYF. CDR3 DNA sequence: TGTGCCAGCTCACCGGGACAGGGGATGTACGAGCAGTACTTC.

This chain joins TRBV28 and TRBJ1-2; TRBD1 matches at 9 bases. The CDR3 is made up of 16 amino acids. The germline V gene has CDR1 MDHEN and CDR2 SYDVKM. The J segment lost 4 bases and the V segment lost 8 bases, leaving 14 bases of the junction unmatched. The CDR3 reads CASDLTGGSVVYGYTF. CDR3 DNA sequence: TGTGCCAGCGACCTGACAGGGGGTAGCGTTGTCTATGGCTACACCTTC.

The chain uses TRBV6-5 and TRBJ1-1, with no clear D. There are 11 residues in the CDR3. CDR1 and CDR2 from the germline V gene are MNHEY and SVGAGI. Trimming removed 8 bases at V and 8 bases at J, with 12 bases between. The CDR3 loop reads CASRGASEAFF. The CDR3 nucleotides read TGTGCCAGCCGCGGTGCCTCGGAAGCTTTCTTT.

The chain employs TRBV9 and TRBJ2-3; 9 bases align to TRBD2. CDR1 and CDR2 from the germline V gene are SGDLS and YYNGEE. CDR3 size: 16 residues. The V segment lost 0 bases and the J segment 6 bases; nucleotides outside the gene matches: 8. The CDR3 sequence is CASSVVGGRATDTQYF. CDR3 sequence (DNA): TGTGCCAGCAGCGTAGTAGGCGGGAGGGCCACGGATACGCAGTATTTT.

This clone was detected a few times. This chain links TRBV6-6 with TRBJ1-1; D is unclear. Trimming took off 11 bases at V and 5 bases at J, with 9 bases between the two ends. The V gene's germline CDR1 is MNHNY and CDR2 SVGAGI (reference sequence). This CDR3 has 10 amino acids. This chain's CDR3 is CAQPGTEAFF. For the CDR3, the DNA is TGTGCCCAACCGGGGACTGAAGCTTTCTTT.

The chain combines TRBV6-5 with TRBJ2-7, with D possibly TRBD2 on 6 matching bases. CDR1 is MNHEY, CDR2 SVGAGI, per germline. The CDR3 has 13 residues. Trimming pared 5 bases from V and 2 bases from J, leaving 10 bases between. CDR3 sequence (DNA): TGTGCCAGCAGTGGGACTCCCACCTACGAGCAGTACTTC. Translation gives CASSGTPTYEQYF.

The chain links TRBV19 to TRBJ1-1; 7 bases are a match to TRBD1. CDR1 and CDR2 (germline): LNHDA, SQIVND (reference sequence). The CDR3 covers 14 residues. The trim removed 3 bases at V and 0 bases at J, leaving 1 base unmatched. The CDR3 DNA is TGTGCCAGTAGTATGGGACAGATGAACACTGAAGCTTTCTTT. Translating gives CASSMGQMNTEAFF.

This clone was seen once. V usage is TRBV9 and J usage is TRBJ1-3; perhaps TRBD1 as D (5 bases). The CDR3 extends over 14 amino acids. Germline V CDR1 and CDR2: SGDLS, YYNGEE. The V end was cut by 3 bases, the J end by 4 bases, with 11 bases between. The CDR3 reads CASSGQGLGNTIYF. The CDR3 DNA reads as TGTGCCAGCAGCGGTCAGGGTCTCGGAAACACCATATATTTT.

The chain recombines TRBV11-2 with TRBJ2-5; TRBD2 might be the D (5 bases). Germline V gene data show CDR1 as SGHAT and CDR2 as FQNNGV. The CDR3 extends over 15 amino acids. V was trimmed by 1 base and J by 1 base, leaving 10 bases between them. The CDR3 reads CASSLVGTSQETQYF. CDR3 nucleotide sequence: TGTGCCAGCAGCTTAGTAGGCACTAGCCAAGAGACCCAGTACTTC.

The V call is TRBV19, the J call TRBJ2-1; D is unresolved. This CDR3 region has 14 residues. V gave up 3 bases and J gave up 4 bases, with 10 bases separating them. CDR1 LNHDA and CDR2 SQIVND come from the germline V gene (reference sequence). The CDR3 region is CASSMVAQYNEQFF. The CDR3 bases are TGTGCCAGTAGTATGGTCGCTCAATACAATGAGCAGTTCTTC. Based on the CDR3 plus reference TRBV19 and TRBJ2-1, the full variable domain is DGGITQSPKYLFRKEGQNVTLSCEQNLNHDAMYWYRQDPGQGLRLIYYSQIVNDFQKGDIAEGYSVSREKKESFPLTVTSAQKNPTAFYLCASSMVAQYNEQFFGPGTRLTVL.

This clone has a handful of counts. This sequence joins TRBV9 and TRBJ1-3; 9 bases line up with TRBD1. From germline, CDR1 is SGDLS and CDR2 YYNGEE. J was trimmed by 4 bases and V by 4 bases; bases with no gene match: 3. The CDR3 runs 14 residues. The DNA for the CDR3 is TGTGCCAGCAGCCTAGGGACAGGGGGAAACACCATATATTTT. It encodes CASSLGTGGNTIYF.

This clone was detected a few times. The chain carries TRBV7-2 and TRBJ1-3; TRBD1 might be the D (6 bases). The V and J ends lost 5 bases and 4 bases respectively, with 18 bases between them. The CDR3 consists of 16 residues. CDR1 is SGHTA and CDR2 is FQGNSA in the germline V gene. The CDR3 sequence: CASSPRGNVGGNTIYF. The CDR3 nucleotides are TGTGCCAGCAGCCCAAGGGGGAACGTGGGCGGAAACACCATATATTTT.

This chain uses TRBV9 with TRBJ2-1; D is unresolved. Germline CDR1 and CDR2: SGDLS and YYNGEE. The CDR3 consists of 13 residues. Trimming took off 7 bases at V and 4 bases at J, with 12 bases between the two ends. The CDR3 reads CASAKSRYNEQFF. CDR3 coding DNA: TGTGCCAGCGCCAAAAGCCGATACAATGAGCAGTTCTTC.

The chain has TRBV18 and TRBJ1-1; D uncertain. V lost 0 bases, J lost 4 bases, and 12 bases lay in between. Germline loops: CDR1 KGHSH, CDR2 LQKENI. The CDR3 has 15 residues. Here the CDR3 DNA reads TGTGCCAGCTCACCACCGGCAGGAAAGAGCACTGAAGCTTTCTTT. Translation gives CASSPPAGKSTEAFF. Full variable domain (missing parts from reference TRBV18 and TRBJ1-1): NAGVMQNPRHLVRRRGQEARLRCSPMKGHSHVYWYRQLPEEGLKFMVYLQKENIIDESGMPKERFSAEFPKEGPSILRIQQVVRGDSAAYFCASSPPAGKSTEAFFGQGTRLTVV.

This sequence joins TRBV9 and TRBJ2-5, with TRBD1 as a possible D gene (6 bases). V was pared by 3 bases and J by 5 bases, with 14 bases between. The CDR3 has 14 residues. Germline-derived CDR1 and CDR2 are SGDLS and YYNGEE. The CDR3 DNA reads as TGTGCCAGCAGCGCTGACACAGGGTTGGAGACCCAGTACTTC. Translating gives CASSADTGLETQYF.

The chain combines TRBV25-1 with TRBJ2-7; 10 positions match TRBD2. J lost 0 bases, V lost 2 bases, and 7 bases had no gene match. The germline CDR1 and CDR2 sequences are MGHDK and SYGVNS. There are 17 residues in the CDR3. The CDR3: CASSEGTSVRSSYEQYF. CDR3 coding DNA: TGTGCCAGCAGTGAAGGGACTAGCGTCAGGAGCTCCTACGAGCAGTACTTC.

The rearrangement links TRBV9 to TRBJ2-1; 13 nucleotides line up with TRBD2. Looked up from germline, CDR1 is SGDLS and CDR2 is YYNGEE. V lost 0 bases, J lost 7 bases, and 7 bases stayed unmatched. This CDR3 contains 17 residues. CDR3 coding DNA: TGTGCCAGCAGCGTAGCGACTAGCGGGAGGTCAAGAAATGAGCAGTTCTTC. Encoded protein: CASSVATSGRSRNEQFF.

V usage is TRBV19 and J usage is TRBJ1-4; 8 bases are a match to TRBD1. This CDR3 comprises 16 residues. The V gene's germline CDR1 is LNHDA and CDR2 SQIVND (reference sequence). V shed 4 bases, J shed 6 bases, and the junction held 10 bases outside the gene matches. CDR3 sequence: CASSNFRSGGHEKLFF. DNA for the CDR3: TGTGCCAGTAGTAATTTTCGCTCAGGGGGCCATGAAAAACTGTTTTTT.

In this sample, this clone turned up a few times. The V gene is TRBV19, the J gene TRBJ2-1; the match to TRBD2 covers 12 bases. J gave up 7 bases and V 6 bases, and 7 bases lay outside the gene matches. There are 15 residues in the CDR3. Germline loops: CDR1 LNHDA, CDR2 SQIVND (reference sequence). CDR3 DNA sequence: TGTGCCAGTAGCGGCCTAGCGGGGGGGTTAAATGAGCAGTTCTTC. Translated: CASSGLAGGLNEQFF.

This chain's CDR3 is CASRRGRTSTYEQYF. The CDR3 DNA is TGTGCCAGCCGGCGCGGGCGGACTTCAACCTACGAGCAGTACTTC. The chain employs TRBV6-5 and TRBJ2-7, with TRBD2 as a possible D gene (5 bases). This CDR3 comprises 15 residues. V dropped 8 bases and J dropped 2 bases, with 19 bases sitting between them. The germline CDR1 and CDR2 sequences are MNHEY and SVGAGI.

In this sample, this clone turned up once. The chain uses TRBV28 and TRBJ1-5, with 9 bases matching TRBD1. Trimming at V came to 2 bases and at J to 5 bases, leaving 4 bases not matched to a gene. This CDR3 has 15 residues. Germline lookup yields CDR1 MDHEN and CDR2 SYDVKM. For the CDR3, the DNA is TGTGCCAGCAGTTTAGGAACAGGGGGCCATCAGCCCCAGCATTTT. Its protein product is CASSLGTGGHQPQHF.

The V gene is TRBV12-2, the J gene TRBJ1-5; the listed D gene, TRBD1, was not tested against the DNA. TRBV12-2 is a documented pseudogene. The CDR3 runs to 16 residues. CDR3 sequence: CASRLAVRYSNQPQHF. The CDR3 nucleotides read TGTGCAAGTCGCTTAGCCGTCAGATATAGCAATCAGCCCCAGCATTTT.

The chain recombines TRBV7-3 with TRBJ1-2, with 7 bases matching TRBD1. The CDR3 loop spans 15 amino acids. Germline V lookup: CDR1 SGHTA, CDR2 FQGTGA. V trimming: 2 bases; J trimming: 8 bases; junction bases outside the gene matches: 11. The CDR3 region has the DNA TGTGCCAGCAGCTTAGGCGGCAGGGGGAGGGAAGGCTACACCTTC. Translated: CASSLGGRGREGYTF.

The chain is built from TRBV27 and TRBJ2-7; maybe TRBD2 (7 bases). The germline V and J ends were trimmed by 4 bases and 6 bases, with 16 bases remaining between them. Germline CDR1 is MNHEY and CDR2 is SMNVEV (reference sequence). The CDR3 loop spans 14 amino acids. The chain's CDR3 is CASSSLGGPVEQYF. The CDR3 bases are TGTGCCAGCAGTTCCCTGGGGGGGCCGGTCGAGCAGTACTTC.